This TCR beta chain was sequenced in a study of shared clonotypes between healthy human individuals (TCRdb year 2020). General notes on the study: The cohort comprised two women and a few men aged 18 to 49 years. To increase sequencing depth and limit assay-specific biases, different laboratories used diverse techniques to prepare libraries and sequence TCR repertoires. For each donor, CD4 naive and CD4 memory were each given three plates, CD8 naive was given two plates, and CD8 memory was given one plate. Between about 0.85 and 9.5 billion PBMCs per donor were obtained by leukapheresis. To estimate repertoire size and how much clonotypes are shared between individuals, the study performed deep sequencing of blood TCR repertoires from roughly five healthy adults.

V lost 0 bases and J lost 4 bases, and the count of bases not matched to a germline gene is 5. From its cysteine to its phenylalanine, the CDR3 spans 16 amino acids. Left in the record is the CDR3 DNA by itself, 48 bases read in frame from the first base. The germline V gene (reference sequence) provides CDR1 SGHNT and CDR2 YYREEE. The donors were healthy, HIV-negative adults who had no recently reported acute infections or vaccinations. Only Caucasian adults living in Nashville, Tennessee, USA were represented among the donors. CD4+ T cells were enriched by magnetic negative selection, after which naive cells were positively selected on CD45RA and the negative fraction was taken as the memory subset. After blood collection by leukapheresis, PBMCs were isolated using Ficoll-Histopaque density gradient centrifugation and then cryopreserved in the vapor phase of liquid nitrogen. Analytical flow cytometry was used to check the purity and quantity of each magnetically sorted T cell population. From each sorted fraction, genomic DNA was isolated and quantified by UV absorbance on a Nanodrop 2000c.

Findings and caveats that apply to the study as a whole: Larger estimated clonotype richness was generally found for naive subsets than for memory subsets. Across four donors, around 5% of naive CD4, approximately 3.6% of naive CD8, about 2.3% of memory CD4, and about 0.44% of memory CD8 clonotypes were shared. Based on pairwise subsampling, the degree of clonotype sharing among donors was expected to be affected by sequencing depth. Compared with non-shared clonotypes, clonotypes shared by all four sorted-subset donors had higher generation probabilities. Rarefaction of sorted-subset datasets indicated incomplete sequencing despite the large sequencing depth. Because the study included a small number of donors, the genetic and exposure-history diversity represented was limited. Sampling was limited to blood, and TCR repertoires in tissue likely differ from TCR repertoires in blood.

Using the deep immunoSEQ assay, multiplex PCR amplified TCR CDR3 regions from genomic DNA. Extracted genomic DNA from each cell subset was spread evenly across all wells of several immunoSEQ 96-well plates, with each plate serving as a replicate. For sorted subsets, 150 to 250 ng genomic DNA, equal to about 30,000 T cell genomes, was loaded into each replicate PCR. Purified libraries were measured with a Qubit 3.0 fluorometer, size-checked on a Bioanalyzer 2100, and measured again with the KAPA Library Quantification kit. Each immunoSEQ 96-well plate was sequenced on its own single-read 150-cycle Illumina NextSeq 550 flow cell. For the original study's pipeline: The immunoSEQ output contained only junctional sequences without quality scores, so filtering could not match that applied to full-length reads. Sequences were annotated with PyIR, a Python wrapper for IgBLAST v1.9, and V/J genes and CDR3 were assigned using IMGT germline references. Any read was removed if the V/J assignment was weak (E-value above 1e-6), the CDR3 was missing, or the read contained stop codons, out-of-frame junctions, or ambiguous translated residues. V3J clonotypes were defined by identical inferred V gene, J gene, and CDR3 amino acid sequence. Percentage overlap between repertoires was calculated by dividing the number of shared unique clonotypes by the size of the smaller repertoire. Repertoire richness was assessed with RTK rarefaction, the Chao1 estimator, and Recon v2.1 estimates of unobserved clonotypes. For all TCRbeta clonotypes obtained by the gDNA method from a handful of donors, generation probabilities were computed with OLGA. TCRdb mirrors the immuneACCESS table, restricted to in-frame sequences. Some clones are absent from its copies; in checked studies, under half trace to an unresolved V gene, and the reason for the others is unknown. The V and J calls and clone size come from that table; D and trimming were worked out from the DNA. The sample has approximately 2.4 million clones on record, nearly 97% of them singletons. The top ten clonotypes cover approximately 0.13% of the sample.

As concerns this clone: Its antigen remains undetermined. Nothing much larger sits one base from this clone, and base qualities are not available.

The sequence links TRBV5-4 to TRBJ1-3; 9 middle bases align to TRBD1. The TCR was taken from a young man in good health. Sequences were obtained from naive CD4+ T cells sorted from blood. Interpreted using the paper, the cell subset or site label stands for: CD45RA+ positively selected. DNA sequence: TGTGCCAGCAGCTTGGCCGGGACAGGGTTGGGAAACACCATATATTTT. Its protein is CASSLAGTGLGNTIYF. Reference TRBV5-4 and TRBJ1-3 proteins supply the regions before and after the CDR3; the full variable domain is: ETGVTQSPTHLIKTRGQQVTLRCSSQSGHNTVSWYQQALGQGPQFIFQYYREEENGRGNFPPRFSGLQFPNYSSELNVNALELDDSALYLCASSLAGTGLGNTIYFGEGSWLTVV.